This T cell receptor (beta chain) was profiled in a study of blood T cell repertoires in COVID-19. Overall study: Samples of COVID-19 (acute and convalescent) were obtained from the United States, Italy and Spain. In each case, the material was cDNA or gDNA derived from T cells, B-cell-depleted T cells, or PBMCs.

As processed by the authors: Amplified reference gene primers provided the basis for estimating nucleated cell counts. Here immunoSEQ multiplex PCR was the method, and the copy in TCRdb shows in-frame clones only, minus some. V, J and clone size are taken as reported in that table, and D and trimming were inferred from the DNA itself. The repertoire holds more than 150,000 clones, with more than 85% as singletons. Trimming took 5 bases from V and 0 from J, leaving 11 bases between them. The germline V gene has CDR1 SQVTM and CDR2 ANQGSEA. The CDR3 is 14 amino acids. The receptor comes from a man aged 18 to 29 with acute or convalescent COVID-19. The chain recombines TRBV29-1 with TRBJ2-1; D perhaps matches TRBD1 (6 bases). Sequenced sample: peripheral blood. CDR3 loop: CSVTGRSSYNEQFF. CDR3 nucleotide sequence: TGCAGCGTTACAGGGAGAAGCTCCTACAATGAGCAGTTCTTC.